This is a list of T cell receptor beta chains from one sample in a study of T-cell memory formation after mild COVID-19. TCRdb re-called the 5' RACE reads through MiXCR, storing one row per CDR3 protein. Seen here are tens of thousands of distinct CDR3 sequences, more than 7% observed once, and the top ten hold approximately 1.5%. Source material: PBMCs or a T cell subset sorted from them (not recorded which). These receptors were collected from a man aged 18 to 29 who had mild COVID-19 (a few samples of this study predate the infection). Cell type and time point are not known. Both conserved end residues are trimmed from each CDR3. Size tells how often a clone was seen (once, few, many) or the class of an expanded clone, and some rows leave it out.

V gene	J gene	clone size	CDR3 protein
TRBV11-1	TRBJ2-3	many	ASSPPGLSTDTQY
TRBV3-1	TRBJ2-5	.	ASSQGSTKTQY
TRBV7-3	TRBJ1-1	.	ASSLRGTTEAF
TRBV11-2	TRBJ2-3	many	ASSRGTSGADTQY
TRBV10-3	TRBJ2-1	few	AISPGSTYNEQF
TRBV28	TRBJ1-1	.	ASVPWATTMNTEAF
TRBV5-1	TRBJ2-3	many	ASSGQLGDTQY
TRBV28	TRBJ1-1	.	ASSLSGLVGRGTEAF
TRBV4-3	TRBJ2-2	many	ASSWVGTGELF
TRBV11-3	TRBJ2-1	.	ASRRDGARNEQF
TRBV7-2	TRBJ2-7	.	ASSLVGASGGYEQY
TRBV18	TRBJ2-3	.	ASSRTQTGGPDTQY
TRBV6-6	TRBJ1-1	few	ASNRGPEAF
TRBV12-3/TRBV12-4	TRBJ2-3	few	ASSFRLPDTQY
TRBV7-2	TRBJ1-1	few	ASSLAGSRTFLMNTEAF
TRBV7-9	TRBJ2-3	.	ATLGWGVDTQY
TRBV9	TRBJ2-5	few	ASSPRLEMWGEETQY
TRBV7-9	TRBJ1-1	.	ASSLMNTEAF
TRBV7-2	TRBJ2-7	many	ASSLGGGYEQY
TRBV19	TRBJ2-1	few	ASSIAHRLASYNEQF
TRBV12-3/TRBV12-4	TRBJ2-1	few	ASSWSHGNEQF
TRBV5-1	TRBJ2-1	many	ASSLTQNNEQF
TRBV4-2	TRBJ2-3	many	ASSQDLLISDTQY
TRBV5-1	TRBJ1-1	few	ASSPGQGTTYTEAF
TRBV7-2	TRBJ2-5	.	ASSARGWGQETQY
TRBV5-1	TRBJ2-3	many	ASSHGTGSTDTQY
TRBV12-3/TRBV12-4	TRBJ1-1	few	ATTSLGVEAF
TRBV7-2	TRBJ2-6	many	ASSTRTGPGANVLT
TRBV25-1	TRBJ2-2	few	ASGRTGVTGELF
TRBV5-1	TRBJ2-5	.	ASSFGGLGQGETQY
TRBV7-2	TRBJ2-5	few	ASSRGGLAGLATQY
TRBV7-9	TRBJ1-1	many	ASSRGQAEAF
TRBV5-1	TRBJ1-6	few	ASSLDRSPLH
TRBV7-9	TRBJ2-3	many	ASSSYGADTQY
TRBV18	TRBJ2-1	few	ASSTPYNEQF
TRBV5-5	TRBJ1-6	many	ASSLGGPGQGPTPLH
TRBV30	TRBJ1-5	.	AWSLVGGVQPQH
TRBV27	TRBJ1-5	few	ASSSGQGDQPQH
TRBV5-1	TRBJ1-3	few	ASSRDFVGNTIY